A selection of T cell receptor beta chains follows, all from one sample in a study of blood T cell repertoires in COVID-19. Data came from immunoSEQ multiplex PCR; TCRdb stores just in-frame clones and leaves some out. The data contain some 150,000 clones, about 87% of them singletons. The sequenced sample was peripheral blood. These receptors all stem from a young man with active or convalescent COVID-19. Both conserved end residues are part of each CDR3. A D gene is named only where the DNA matches it firmly. Part of the rows lack a size; the others show once, few, many or a class for expanded clones.

d_gene: -; v_gene: TRBV21-1; abundance: many; j_gene: TRBJ2-7; CDR3nt: TGTGCCAGCAGCAGTGGGGGCTGGCTCTACGAGCAGTACTTC; CDR3aa: CASSSGGWLYEQYF
d_gene: TRBD2; v_gene: TRBV28; abundance: -; j_gene: TRBJ2-7; CDR3nt: TGTGCCAGCAGACCGAACCCGGGACTAGCGGGAGGCCTCACCTACGAGCAGTACTTC; CDR3aa: CASRPNPGLAGGLTYEQYF
d_gene: TRBD2; v_gene: TRBV28; abundance: -; j_gene: TRBJ2-1; CDR3nt: TGTGCCAGCAGTTTATCGGGCGGGGGGGCTAACAATGAGCAGTTCTTC; CDR3aa: CASSLSGGGANNEQFF
d_gene: TRBD1; v_gene: TRBV19; abundance: -; j_gene: TRBJ2-1; CDR3nt: TGTGCCAGTAGGCCGGACAGGGGATTGCGGAATGAGCAGTTCTTC; CDR3aa: CASRPDRGLRNEQFF
d_gene: -; v_gene: TRBV19; abundance: -; j_gene: TRBJ2-1; CDR3nt: TGTGCCAGTAGTATAGGGGCTGAGCAGTTCTTC; CDR3aa: CASSIGAEQFF
d_gene: TRBD2; v_gene: TRBV6-5; abundance: -; j_gene: TRBJ2-5; CDR3nt: TGTGCCAGCTCCAAGGGACTAGCGGTACAAGAGACCCAGTACTTC; CDR3aa: CASSKGLAVQETQYF
d_gene: TRBD2; v_gene: TRBV11-2; abundance: -; j_gene: TRBJ2-7; CDR3nt: TGTGCCAGCAGCCCGATTAGCGGGAGGTTTTTCAACGAGCAGTACTTC; CDR3aa: CASSPISGRFFNEQYF
d_gene: TRBD2; v_gene: TRBV19; abundance: -; j_gene: TRBJ2-1; CDR3nt: TGTGCCAGTAGTATTCCCCTCACAACTAGCGGAGTACTCAATGAGCAGTTCTTC; CDR3aa: CASSIPLTTSGVLNEQFF
d_gene: -; v_gene: TRBV19; abundance: once; j_gene: TRBJ2-7; CDR3nt: TGTGCCAGTAGTATTCGGCTGTTGGGCAACGAGCAGTACTTC; CDR3aa: CASSIRLLGNEQYF
d_gene: -; v_gene: TRBV24-1; abundance: -; j_gene: TRBJ2-1; CDR3nt: TGTGCCACCAGTGTTTCCAACTACAATGAGCAGTTCTTC; CDR3aa: CATSVSNYNEQFF
d_gene: -; v_gene: TRBV7-3; abundance: once; j_gene: TRBJ2-1; CDR3nt: TGTGCCAGCAGCCCCTCGGGACTTAACTACAATGAGCAGTTCTTC; CDR3aa: CASSPSGLNYNEQFF
d_gene: -; v_gene: TRBV2; abundance: few; j_gene: TRBJ1-2; CDR3nt: TGTGCCAGCAGTGCCAGCCGACAGGCCGTGACCCCCTATGGCTACACCTTC; CDR3aa: CASSASRQAVTPYGYTF
d_gene: TRBD1; v_gene: TRBV6-5; abundance: -; j_gene: TRBJ2-4; CDR3nt: TGTGCCAGCAGAGGACAGGGGGCGCTTTCAAACATTCAGTACTTC; CDR3aa: CASRGQGALSNIQYF
d_gene: -; v_gene: TRBV6-6; abundance: -; j_gene: TRBJ1-1; CDR3nt: TGTGCCAGCAGTTATGGGCAGGTGAACACTGAAGCTTTCTTT; CDR3aa: CASSYGQVNTEAFF
d_gene: -; v_gene: TRBV11-2; abundance: -; j_gene: TRBJ2-2; CDR3nt: TGTGCCAGCAACCCTGTGAGCACCGGGGAGCTGTTTTTT; CDR3aa: CASNPVSTGELFF
d_gene: TRBD1; v_gene: TRBV12-3/TRBV12-4; abundance: few; j_gene: TRBJ1-2; CDR3nt: TGTGCCAGCAGTTCGGACAGGATTGGCTACACCTTC; CDR3aa: CASSSDRIGYTF
d_gene: -; v_gene: TRBV14; abundance: -; j_gene: TRBJ2-1; CDR3nt: TGTGCCAGCAGGAATTCAGGATCGGGGTACAATGAGCAGTTCTTC; CDR3aa: CASRNSGSGYNEQFF